Listed below are T cell receptor beta chains from one sample, sequenced in a study of radiotherapy plus CTLA-4 blockade in lung cancer. The assay was immunoSEQ multiplex PCR, and TCRdb's table has in-frame clones only and misses some. The sample yields about 45,000 clones, approximately 70% seen once. The input for sequencing was peripheral blood, taken from a patient treated with radiotherapy plus ipilimumab. The source of these receptors is a human donor with non-small cell lung cancer who had a complete response to radiotherapy plus ipilimumab. Both conserved end residues are part of each CDR3. Each record gives: J gene, V gene, CDR3 protein.

>TRBJ2-3|TRBV5-4
CASSPGGGGGADTQYF
>TRBJ2-3|TRBV10-3
CAIRVSGGLTDTQYF
>TRBJ2-2|TRBV23-1
CASSQSGKEAVNSNTGELFF
>TRBJ2-1|TRBV2
CASSEEGAWSEQFF
>TRBJ1-2|TRBV7-2
CASSPDRIHGYTF
>TRBJ1-3|TRBV18
CASSPANRQASSGNTIYF
>TRBJ2-7|TRBV18
CASSPIWDNEQYF
>TRBJ2-5|TRBV2
CASSEGRGLGGAETQYF
>TRBJ2-3|TRBV5-1
CASSTLAASTDTQYF
>TRBJ2-7|TRBV18
CASSPDRGDEQYF
>TRBJ2-2|TRBV29-1
CSARMSGGWSGELFF
>TRBJ1-5|TRBV30
CACTGASSNQPQHF
>TRBJ2-1|TRBV5-1
CASSLGTSLSHEQFF
>TRBJ1-2|TRBV30
CAWSYRAESGYTF
>TRBJ1-2|TRBV9
CASSVDRGGRYTF
>TRBJ2-5|TRBV27
CASRPQGAGQETQYF
>TRBJ1-5|TRBV2
CASSGQGNQPQHF
>TRBJ1-5|TRBV30
CAWSVENSNQPQHF
>TRBJ2-7|TRBV6-1
CASSEAQRGVVGGVYEQYF
>TRBJ2-7|TRBV18
CASSPYGSTGEQYF
>TRBJ1-2|TRBV29-1
CSVGGGSYGYTF
>.|TRBV6-6
CATWDRGYEQYF
>TRBJ2-7|TRBV7-2
CASSGRTSGAYEQYF
>TRBJ2-3|TRBV5-1
CASALGDRVTDTQYF
>TRBJ2-3|TRBV28
CASSPPGGLSTDTQYF
>TRBJ1-2|TRBV27
CASSRNTGTGNYGYTF
>TRBJ1-2|TRBV18
CASSPAGGGYTF
>TRBJ2-7|TRBV2
CASRMTGSSYEQYF
>TRBJ2-2|TRBV6-5
CASSGSQGLIGELFF
>TRBJ2-1|TRBV19
CASSIAGPYNEQFF
>TRBJ1-1|TRBV5-6
CASSLRGQGATEAFF
>TRBJ1-5|TRBV11-2
CASSFRHLNQPQHF
>TRBJ1-1|TRBV6-5
CASSYRGSYTEAFF
>TRBJ1-2|TRBV28
CASSSPRGGNYGYTF
>TRBJ2-2|TRBV25-1
CASSAHQGRGTGELFF
>TRBJ2-1|TRBV30
CAWSRQAMPYNEQFF
>TRBJ1-6|TRBV6-5
CASSIDRGRDSPLHF
>TRBJ1-4|TRBV28
CASSPPNRLNEKLFF
>TRBJ1-1|TRBV5-1
CASSVPGGQAFF
>TRBJ2-1|TRBV4-1
CASSQDPFGGREQFF
>TRBJ2-6|TRBV28
CASSFQRSGGANVLTF
>TRBJ2-1|TRBV13
CASSFAPGTGHGNEQFF
>TRBJ1-2|TRBV27
CASSYGRAAGGYTF
>TRBJ1-2|TRBV30
CAWIRQGRYYGYTF
>TRBJ2-7|TRBV19
CASSIRDEQYF
>TRBJ1-2|TRBV28
CATPSGKDNYGYTF
>TRBJ1-5|TRBV7-9
CASSFGRDNQPQHF
>TRBJ2-7|TRBV11-2
CASSAQWGGGADYEQYF
>TRBJ2-1|TRBV5-1
CASRGGGTGGYNEQFF
>TRBJ2-1|TRBV28
CASSLVVVDEQFF
>TRBJ1-2|TRBV4-1
CASSHPGTALGYGYTF
>TRBJ2-2|TRBV7-8
CASSLILAGNTGELFF
>TRBJ2-7|TRBV18
CASSPGAYEQYF
>TRBJ1-1|TRBV5-6
CASNYRTGWGEAFF
>TRBJ2-1|TRBV5-1
CASSLAEGQAGEQFF